These 9 T cell receptor beta chains came from one sample sequenced in a study of beta chain features in type 1 diabetes. Reverse transcription of all isolated RNA meant that expressed TCRB transcripts were sequenced. Clones were sequenced by immunoSEQ multiplex PCR, and TCRdb holds only the in-frame ones, with some missing. The sample lists approximately 330,000 clones; 11% were seen once. Sequencing input: naive CD4+ T cells from blood. These receptors were taken from a young woman in good health.

The rearrangement uses TRBV15 and TRBJ2-7; 12 bases align to TRBD2. The CDR3 runs to 18 residues. CDR1 and CDR2 from the germline V gene are LNHNV and YYDKDF (reference sequence). Unmatched junction bases numbered 10, after V lost 0 bases and J lost 4 bases. The CDR3 here is CATSREVGTSGRMYEQYF. The CDR3 bases are TGTGCCACCAGCAGAGAGGTAGGAACTAGCGGGAGGATGTACGAGCAGTACTTC.

This clone was counted a few times. Other nucleotide sequences in the sample specify the same CDR3. This chain links TRBV7-2 with TRBJ1-3; D is perhaps TRBD1 (5 bases). The CDR3 length is 14 residues. Per the germline V gene, CDR1 is SGHTA and CDR2 is FQGNSA. V lost 3 bases to trimming and J lost 0 bases, with 6 bases between them. Here the CDR3 reads CASSLGGSGNTIYF. CDR3 coding DNA: TGTGCCAGCAGCTTGGGGGGCTCTGGAAACACCATATATTTT. The full variable domain, in which reference TRBV7-2 and TRBJ1-3 provide the parts outside the CDR3, is GAGVSQSPSNKVTEKGKDVELRCDPISGHTALYWYRQSLGQGLEFLIYFQGNSAPDKSGLPSDRFSAERTGGSVSTLTIQRTQQEDSAVYLCASSLGGSGNTIYFGEGSWLTVV.

This clone was recorded a few times. The chain has TRBV7-2 and TRBJ1-1, with D uncertain. Germline-derived CDR1 and CDR2 are SGHTA and FQGNSA. The CDR3 contains 14 residues. V was shortened by 2 bases and J by 1 base, with 8 bases between the two germline ends. The CDR3 loop is CASSLWQENTEAFF. The CDR3 DNA reads as TGTGCCAGCAGCTTATGGCAGGAGAACACTGAAGCTTTCTTT.

This clone was counted between two and nine times. The chain employs TRBV25-1 and TRBJ1-2; 10 nucleotides line up with TRBD1. The CDR3 consists of 16 residues. V trimming: 1 base; J trimming: 2 bases; junction bases outside the gene matches: 4. Germline loops: CDR1 MGHDK, CDR2 SYGVNS. In DNA, the CDR3 is TGTGCCAGCAGTGAATCAGCGGGACAGGGGAACTATGGCTACACCTTC. Protein sequence: CASSESAGQGNYGYTF.

V and J are TRBV10-2 and TRBJ2-7; TRBD1 matches at 7 bases. V shed 6 bases and J 2 bases; nucleotides not matched to a gene: 19. Germline lookup yields CDR1 WSHSY and CDR2 SAAADI. The CDR3 has 18 residues. Written as DNA, the CDR3 is TGCGCCAGCAGAGCCTGGGACAGATTTACACCTCCGCCCTACGAGCAGTACTTC. Translation: CASRAWDRFTPPPYEQYF.

This clone has only a few counts. The J gene is TRBJ2-3, the V gene TRBV29-1; D unclear. The germline gives CDR1 SQVTM, CDR2 ANQGSEA. The CDR3 is made up of 13 amino acids. Trimming stripped 1 base from V and 1 base from J, with 6 bases between. The CDR3 region is CSVEVPGTDTQYF. CDR3 coding DNA: TGCAGCGTTGAAGTCCCGGGCACAGATACGCAGTATTTT.

The V call is TRBV19, the J call TRBJ2-2; D remains unclear. Germline-derived CDR1 and CDR2 are LNHDA and SQIVND (reference sequence). Trimming cost V 3 bases and J 6 bases, with 11 bases left between them. The CDR3 spans 14 residues. The CDR3 here is CASSIIRFAGELFF. CDR3 sequence (DNA): TGTGCCAGTAGTATCATCCGGTTCGCCGGGGAGCTGTTTTTT.

The chain has TRBV27 and TRBJ1-2; 9 nucleotides match TRBD1. The V gene's germline CDR1 is MNHEY and CDR2 SMNVEV (reference sequence). With 5 bases clipped from V and 2 bases from J, the junction kept 3 bases outside the gene matches. The CDR3 totals 14 residues. The CDR3 nucleotides are TGTGCCAGCAGTACCGGGACAGGGAACTATGGCTACACCTTC. Encoded protein: CASSTGTGNYGYTF.

The chain carries TRBV10-3 and TRBJ2-6, with 10 bases lining up with TRBD1. CDR1 is ENHRY, CDR2 SYGVKD, per germline. The CDR3 spans 18 residues. V shed 6 bases and J 2 bases; nucleotides not matched to a gene: 10. The CDR3 is CAISGQGQGYAGANVLTF. For the CDR3, the DNA is TGTGCCATCAGCGGACAGGGACAGGGGTACGCTGGGGCCAACGTCCTGACTTTC.